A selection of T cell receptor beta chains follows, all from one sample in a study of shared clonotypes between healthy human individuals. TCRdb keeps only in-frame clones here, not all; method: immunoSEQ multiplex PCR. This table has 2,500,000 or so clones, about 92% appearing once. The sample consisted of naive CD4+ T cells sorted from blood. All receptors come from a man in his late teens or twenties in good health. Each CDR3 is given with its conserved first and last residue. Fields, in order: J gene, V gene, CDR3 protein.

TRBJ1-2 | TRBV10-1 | CASSPTTEQNYGYTF
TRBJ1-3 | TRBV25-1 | CAIPGGASGNTIYF
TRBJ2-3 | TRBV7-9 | CASSLGDRVLGTDTQYF
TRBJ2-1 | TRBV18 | CASSPPGLAGSTEQFF
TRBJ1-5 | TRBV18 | CASSPASLWPQHF
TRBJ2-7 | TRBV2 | CASSLTYEQYF
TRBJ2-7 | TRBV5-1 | CASSPPGQGSHEQYF
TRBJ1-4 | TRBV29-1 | CSVEDRGGEKLFF
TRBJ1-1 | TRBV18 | CASSPPAGGMAEAFF
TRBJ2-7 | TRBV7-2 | CASSFAGTDPFEQYF
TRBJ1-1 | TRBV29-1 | CSATSGRRNTEAFF
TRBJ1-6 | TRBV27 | CASSSAGTVNSPLHF
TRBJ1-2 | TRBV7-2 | CASSQLFTTGMVGYTF
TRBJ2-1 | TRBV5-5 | CASTQLDGSSYNEQFF
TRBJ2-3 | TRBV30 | CAWSPGPLPDTQYF
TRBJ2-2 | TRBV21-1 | CASSTRTAGELFF
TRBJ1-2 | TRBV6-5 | CASLPDRDRRGYTF
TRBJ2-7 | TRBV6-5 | CASSYSEREKQYF
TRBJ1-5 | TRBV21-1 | CASSKEQGCWQPQHF
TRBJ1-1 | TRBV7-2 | CASSLGVSVEAFF
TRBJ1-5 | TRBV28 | CASRGLGGLNQPQHF
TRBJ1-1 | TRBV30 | CAWEENRGSYTEAFF
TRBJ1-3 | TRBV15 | CATSRDGFSSGNTIYF
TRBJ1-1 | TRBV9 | CASSVVDRRGIDTEAFF
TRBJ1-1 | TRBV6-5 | CASSYLQGHTEAFF
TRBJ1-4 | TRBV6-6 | CASRLTRKDEKLFF
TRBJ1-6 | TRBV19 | CASSMRGESSYNSPLHF
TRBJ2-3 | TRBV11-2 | CASSLGPLSTQYF
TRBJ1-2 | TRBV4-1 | CASSLFGQGRGYTF
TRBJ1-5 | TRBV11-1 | CASSLGSGSNQPQHF
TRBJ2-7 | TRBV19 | CASSRGLSLGEQYF
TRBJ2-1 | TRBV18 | CASSRPGRGRYNEQFF
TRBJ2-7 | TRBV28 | CASSFIRGVGDEQYF
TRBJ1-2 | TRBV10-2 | CASSESIYYGYTF
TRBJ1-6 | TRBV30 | CAWDRGESPLHF
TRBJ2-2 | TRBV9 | CASSVVGNTGELFF
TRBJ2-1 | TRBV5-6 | CASSFWGQIYNEQFF
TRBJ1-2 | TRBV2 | CASSEAWGNYGYTF
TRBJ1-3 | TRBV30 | CAWSVRRVGNTIYF
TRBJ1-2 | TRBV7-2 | CASSSTGIGYGYTF
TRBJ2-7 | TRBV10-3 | CAISGTGPGYEQYF
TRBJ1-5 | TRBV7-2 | CASSPAPASNQPQHF
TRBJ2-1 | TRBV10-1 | CASSPEGDRGRRGQFF
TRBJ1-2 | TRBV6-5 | CASSYSMGLGGYTF
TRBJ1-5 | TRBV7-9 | CASSLGGTEDQPQHF
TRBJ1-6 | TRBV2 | CASSGPSRSPLHF
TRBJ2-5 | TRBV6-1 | CASTRQVMETQYF
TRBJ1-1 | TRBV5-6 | CASSTPLGQPLGAFF
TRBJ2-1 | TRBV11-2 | CASSYSGNEQFF
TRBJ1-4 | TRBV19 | CASNGRANEKLFF
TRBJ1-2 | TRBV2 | CASSPTGGRGAYGYTF
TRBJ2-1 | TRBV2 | CASTGDSGLVVFNEQFF
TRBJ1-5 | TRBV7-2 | CASSLRDRGQPQHF
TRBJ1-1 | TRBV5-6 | CASSLLLEREAFF
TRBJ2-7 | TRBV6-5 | CASSYDQLSYEQYF
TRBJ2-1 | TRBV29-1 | CSVIWGQGNPLAYNEQFF